This passage covers 30 T cell receptor beta chains from one sample sequenced in a study of control samples from healthy donors and cancer patients. Assay used: immunoSEQ multiplex PCR; TCRdb lists only in-frame clones, some missing. The sample lists about 28,000 clones; around 91% were seen once. Sequenced material: PBMCs. These receptors originate from a man aged 50 to 60 with lung cancer.

The V and J genes are TRBV11-1 and TRBJ2-7; 8 bases align to TRBD2. The germline V gene encodes CDR1 SGHAT and CDR2 FQDESV (reference sequence). The CDR3 has 15 amino acids. V trimming: 1 base; J trimming: 0 bases; junction bases outside the gene matches: 2. This chain's CDR3 is CASSLVSGGSYEQYF. Written as DNA, the CDR3 is TGTGCCAGCAGCTTAGTAAGCGGGGGCTCCTACGAGCAGTACTTC.

This clone was seen just once. This chain uses TRBV25-1 with TRBJ1-2; perhaps TRBD1 as D (5 bases). V was trimmed by 4 bases and J by 3 bases, leaving 18 bases between them. CDR1 and CDR2 (germline): MGHDK, SYGVNS. This CDR3 region has 16 residues. CDR3 bases: TGTGCCAGCAGTGGGTCGGGGGTAAGGGGTGACTATGGCTACACCTTC. Protein sequence: CASSGSGVRGDYGYTF.

The rearrangement joins TRBV6-5 to TRBJ1-6, with TRBD1 as a possible D gene (5 bases). V gave up 6 bases and J gave up 7 bases, with 10 bases separating them. Germline CDR1 MNHEY, CDR2 SVGAGI. The CDR3 contains 13 residues. The CDR3 protein is CASRETVNSPLHF. The CDR3 coding sequence is TGTGCCAGCAGGGAGACAGTCAATTCACCCCTCCACTTT.

This clone was picked up a small number of times. The chain links TRBV10-2 to TRBJ1-1; 7 nucleotides agree with TRBD1. Looked up from germline, CDR1 is WSHSY and CDR2 is SAAADI. Trimming at V came to 6 bases and at J to 1 base, leaving 2 bases not matched to a gene. The CDR3 has 13 residues. The DNA for the CDR3 is TGCGCCAGCAGAGCAGGGGGGAACACTGAAGCTTTCTTT. Residues: CASRAGGNTEAFF.

The chain carries TRBV30 and TRBJ2-6, with D unclear. The germline V gene has CDR1 GTSNPN and CDR2 SVGIG (reference sequence). Trimming left V 3 bases short and J 4 bases short, with 7 bases between. CDR3 length equals 13 residues. CDR3 sequence: CAWRGIGANVLTF. The CDR3 nucleotides read TGTGCCTGGAGGGGGATCGGGGCCAACGTCCTGACTTTC.

The chain joins TRBV10-1 to TRBJ2-3; no definite D call. The CDR3 loop spans 15 amino acids. The V gene's germline CDR1 is WNHNN and CDR2 SYGVQD (reference sequence). Trimming removed 3 bases at V and 2 bases at J, with 12 bases between. The CDR3: CASSDGHRFTDTQYF. DNA of the CDR3: TGCGCCAGCAGTGATGGTCACAGATTCACAGATACGCAGTATTTT.

This chain uses TRBV28 with TRBJ1-1; 7 bases are shared with TRBD1. The CDR3 covers 12 residues. Germline V CDR1 and CDR2: MDHEN, SYDVKM. With V trimmed by 5 bases and J by 4 bases, 1 base remained unmatched. CDR3 DNA: TGTGCCAGCAGTAGGGGGCCCACTGAAGCTTTCTTT. Encoded protein: CASSRGPTEAFF. Filled out from reference TRBV28 and TRBJ1-1, the complete variable domain reads DVKVTQSSRYLVKRTGEKVFLECVQDMDHENMFWYRQDPGLGLRLIYFSYDVKMKEKGDIPEGYSVSREKKERFSLILESASTNQTSMYLCASSRGPTEAFFGQGTRLTVV.

The V call is TRBV29-1, the J call TRBJ2-1; a weak D match, TRBD2 (6 bases). V gave up 4 bases and J gave up 7 bases, with 14 bases separating them. The V gene's germline CDR1 is SQVTM and CDR2 ANQGSEA. This CDR3 is built from 13 residues. The CDR3 reads CSVAGGPVNEQFF. In DNA form, the CDR3 reads TGCAGCGTTGCCGGGGGACCTGTGAATGAGCAGTTCTTC.

The genes are TRBV5-4 and TRBJ2-1, with TRBD1 matching 8 bases. The CDR3 runs 15 residues. CDR1 and CDR2 (germline): SGHNT, YYREEE (reference sequence). J was trimmed by 7 bases and V by 3 bases; bases with no gene match: 9. CDR3 region: CASSSSGQAMNEQFF. Here the CDR3 DNA reads TGTGCCAGCAGCTCATCGGGACAGGCCATGAATGAGCAGTTCTTC.

The J gene is TRBJ1-2, the V gene TRBV24-1; unclear D gene. The germline V gene has CDR1 KGHDR and CDR2 SFDVKD. This CDR3 comprises 14 residues. V was cut by 1 base and J by 1 base, with 6 bases left in between. In DNA, the CDR3 is TGTGCCACCAGTGATTTATCAGTTAACTATGGCTACACCTTC. As protein: CATSDLSVNYGYTF.

This sequence joins TRBV7-2 and TRBJ2-7, with unresolved D. The CDR3 is 12 amino acids. Trimming stripped 5 bases from V and 4 bases from J, with 9 bases between. Germline values: CDR1 SGHTA, CDR2 FQGNSA. CDR3 in DNA: TGTGCCAGCAGCCCGACCGGTTACGAGCAGTACTTC. As protein: CASSPTGYEQYF.

The V gene is TRBV27, the J gene TRBJ1-5; D ambiguous. Trimming stripped 8 bases from V and 6 bases from J, with 8 bases between. This CDR3 is built from 11 residues. Germline lookup yields CDR1 MNHEY and CDR2 SMNVEV (reference sequence). CDR3 in amino acids: CASGISQPQHF. The CDR3, as DNA: TGTGCCAGCGGCATTTCTCAGCCCCAGCATTTT.

The chain couples TRBV5-6 to TRBJ2-2; TRBD1 agrees at 8 bases. The V and J ends lost 1 base and 3 bases, in that order; junction bases with no gene match: 8. The CDR3 is 17 amino acids. Germline CDR1 and CDR2: SGHDT and YYEEEE. The CDR3: CASSLLWAGGDTGELFF. The CDR3 DNA reads TGTGCCAGCAGCTTGCTTTGGGCAGGGGGCGACACCGGGGAGCTGTTTTTT.

This chain connects TRBV6-6 to TRBJ1-2; 10 nucleotides agree with TRBD1. After removal of 7 bases from V and 4 bases from J, the junction contained 12 bases not matched to a gene. The CDR3 is 16 residues long. Germline assignment: CDR1 MNHNY and CDR2 SVGAGI (reference sequence). The CDR3 DNA is TGTGCCAGCAATCCCCGGGGGACAGGGGCGGTCTATGGCTACACCTTC. This sequence encodes CASNPRGTGAVYGYTF.

This clone was seen just once. The rearrangement links TRBV30 to TRBJ2-5; the match to TRBD1 covers 8 bases. V dropped 1 base and J dropped 5; count of bases not matched to a gene: 6. CDR1 is GTSNPN, CDR2 SVGIG, per germline (reference sequence). CDR3 size: 14 residues. The CDR3 nucleotides read TGTGCCTGGAGTGACGGAAGGACAGGGGAGACCCAGTACTTC. This codes for CAWSDGRTGETQYF.

This sequence joins TRBV6-5 and TRBJ1-1; 8 bases match TRBD1. V lost 7 bases and J lost 3; bases outside the gene matches: 10. CDR1 is MNHEY, CDR2 SVGAGI, per germline. This CDR3 has 15 amino acids. DNA for the CDR3: TGTGCCAGCAAGTCCACCGAGACAGGGGACACTGAAGCTTTCTTT. This translates into CASKSTETGDTEAFF.

CDR3 protein: CASSLVAWREETQYF. CDR3 DNA: TGTGCCAGCAGCTTGGTGGCCTGGAGGGAAGAGACCCAGTACTTC. The rearrangement uses TRBV5-8 and TRBJ2-5, with D perhaps TRBD2 (6 bases). Germline lookup yields CDR1 SGHTS and CDR2 YDEGEE. The CDR3 spans 15 residues. V lost 0 bases, J lost 3 bases, and 12 bases lay in between. The complete variable domain, with remaining parts taken from reference TRBV5-8 and TRBJ2-5, reads EAGVTQSPTHLIKTRGQQATLRCSPISGHTSVYWYQQALGLGLQFLLWYDEGEERNRGNFPPRFSGRQFPNYSSELNVNALELEDSALYLCASSLVAWREETQYFGPGTRLLVL.

The V call is TRBV12-3 or TRBV12-4, the J call TRBJ1-2; D may be TRBD1 (6 bases). Trimming took 6 bases from V and 8 from J, leaving 16 bases between them. The CDR3 runs 13 residues. CDR3 sequence: CASREAGARGYTF. The DNA of the CDR3 is TGTGCCAGCAGAGAGGCGGGGGCGAGAGGCTACACCTTC.

V usage is TRBV10-2 and J usage is TRBJ1-5; TRBD1 matches 8 bases. CDR1 WSHSY and CDR2 SAAADI come from the germline V gene. This CDR3 region has 14 residues. The junction had 8 bases not matched to a gene; V was cut back by 7 bases and J by 6 bases. The CDR3 sequence is CASTAQGASQPQHF. The CDR3 DNA sequence: TGCGCCAGCACTGCGCAGGGGGCAAGTCAGCCCCAGCATTTT.

The chain couples TRBV9 to TRBJ2-3; 7 bases map to TRBD1. Germline V lookup: CDR1 SGDLS, CDR2 YYNGEE. CDR3 length: 15 amino acids. V was clipped by 1 base and J by 5 bases; unmatched bases: 7. CDR3 coding DNA: TGTGCCAGCAGCGTAAGGGGGCAAGGTGTAGATACGCAGTATTTT. This gives the protein CASSVRGQGVDTQYF.

The V gene is TRBV7-8, the J gene TRBJ1-4, with 10 bases identical to TRBD1. The V segment lost 4 bases and the J segment 3 bases; nucleotides outside the gene matches: 5. The CDR3 length is 16 residues. Per germline, CDR1 SGHVS and CDR2 FQNEAQ. As DNA, the CDR3 is TGTGCCAGCAGCTCTAGGACAGGGGGTTCTAATGAAAAACTGTTTTTT. Encoded protein: CASSSRTGGSNEKLFF.

J is TRBJ1-4 and V is TRBV7-9; D remains ambiguous. The CDR3 sequence is 14 residues long. Trimming took off 1 base at V and 6 bases at J, with 9 bases between the two ends. Germline CDR1 SEHNR, CDR2 FQNEAQ (reference sequence). This CDR3 reads CASSLGSGDEKLFF. In nucleotides, the CDR3 is TGTGCCAGCAGCTTAGGATCCGGGGATGAAAAACTGTTTTTT.

The chain combines TRBV19 with TRBJ1-6; D gene unclear. The CDR3 has 12 amino acids. CDR1 and CDR2 (germline): LNHDA, SQIVND (reference sequence). V lost 5 bases to trimming and J lost 6 bases, with 5 bases between them. For the CDR3, the DNA is TGTGCCAGTAGTCCGCCTAATTCACCCCTCCACTTT. Protein: CASSPPNSPLHF.

J is TRBJ2-7 and V is TRBV27; maybe TRBD1 (5 bases). Germline V gene sequence: CDR1 MNHEY, CDR2 SMNVEV (reference sequence). This CDR3 region has 13 residues. Between the trimmed V and J ends, which lost 5 bases and 0 bases, there was a span of 8 bases. The CDR3 bases are TGTGCCAGCAGTATTGGACACTCCTACGAGCAGTACTTC. This codes for CASSIGHSYEQYF.

The V gene is TRBV7-9, the J gene TRBJ2-3; D not resolved. The CDR3 length is 12 residues. Germline CDR1 reads SEHNR; CDR2 reads FQNEAQ (reference sequence). The germline V and J ends were trimmed by 6 bases and 0 bases, with 4 bases remaining between them. The CDR3 DNA is TGTGCCAGCAGGGACAGCACAGATACGCAGTATTTT. It specifies CASRDSTDTQYF.

This clone was counted once. The CDR3 coding sequence is TGTGCCAGCAGCTTGGAGTGGGACGATGGCTACACCTTC. Its protein is CASSLEWDDGYTF. The V call is TRBV5-4, the J call TRBJ1-2; D possibly corresponds to TRBD1 (5 bases). V lost 0 bases and J lost 6, with 9 bases in between. This CDR3 spans 13 amino acids. Germline-derived CDR1 and CDR2 are SGHNT and YYREEE (reference sequence).

The V and J genes are TRBV3-1 (or the pseudogene TRBV3-2) and TRBJ2-5; maybe TRBD2 (6 bases). CDR1 is LGHDT, CDR2 YNNKEL, per germline (reference sequence). Trimming left V 1 base short and J 7 bases short, with 13 bases between. The CDR3 length is 14 residues. The CDR3 DNA follows: TGTGCCAGCAGCCAAGGACTAGTTACGGGGACCCAGTACTTC. Protein: CASSQGLVTGTQYF.

DNA of the CDR3: TGTGCCAGCAGTGATAGGGGCACTGAAGCTTTCTTT. This translates into CASSDRGTEAFF. The chain is built from TRBV6-1 and TRBJ1-1, with D possibly TRBD1 on 5 matching bases. V shed 3 bases and J shed 4 bases, with 6 bases lying between them. This CDR3 has 12 amino acids. Germline CDR1 reads MNHNS; CDR2 reads SASEGT.

The V call is TRBV6-5, the J call TRBJ2-1, with TRBD1 identical over 9 bases. The ends lost 0 bases at V and 7 bases at J; junction bases unmatched: 4. CDR1 is MNHEY, CDR2 SVGAGI, per germline. The CDR3 extends over 15 amino acids. The CDR3 loop is CASSYSRTGANEQFF. CDR3 in DNA: TGTGCCAGCAGTTACTCGCGGACAGGGGCTAATGAGCAGTTCTTC.

The V call is TRBV19, the J call TRBJ1-2; 8 bases are a match to TRBD1. This CDR3 contains 16 residues. J lost 6 bases, V lost 5 bases, and 14 bases had no gene match. CDR1 is LNHDA, CDR2 SQIVND, per germline (reference sequence). This chain's CDR3 is CASSARRAGGADGYTF. DNA of the CDR3: TGTGCCAGTAGTGCCCGTCGGGCAGGGGGCGCGGATGGCTACACCTTC.